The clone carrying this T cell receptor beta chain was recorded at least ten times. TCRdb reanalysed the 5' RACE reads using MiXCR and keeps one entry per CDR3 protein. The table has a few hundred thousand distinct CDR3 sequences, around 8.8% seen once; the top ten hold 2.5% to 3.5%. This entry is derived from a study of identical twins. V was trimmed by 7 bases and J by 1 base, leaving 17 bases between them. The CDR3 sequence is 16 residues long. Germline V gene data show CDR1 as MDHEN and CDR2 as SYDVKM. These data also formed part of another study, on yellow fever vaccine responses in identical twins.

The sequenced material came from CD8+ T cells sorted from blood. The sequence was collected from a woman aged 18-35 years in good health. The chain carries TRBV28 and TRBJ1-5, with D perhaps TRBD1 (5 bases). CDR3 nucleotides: TGTGCCAGCACGACCCTTTGGGGGATGAGCAATCAGCCCCAGCATTTT. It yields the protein CASTTLWGMSNQPQHF.